These 14 T cell receptor beta chains were all obtained from the same sample, sequenced in a study of cytomegalovirus exposure and HLA in healthy donors (dated by TCRdb to about 2017). Preparation of the library involved the immunoSEQ multiplex PCR assay. The multiplex PCR relied on a mix of 60 forward primers for TCR Vbeta segments and 13 reverse primers for TCR Jbeta segments. Sourced from immuneACCESS, this table was stored by TCRdb with only in-frame sequences that have V and J called. A share of the clones is absent; for the studies checked, an unresolved V gene accounts for under half, and the remainder has no known explanation. In this sample the table shows tens of thousands of clones, approximately 84% of which occur a single time. Roughly 2.4% of the sample lies in the top ten. Sequenced: PBMCs. Receptors were obtained from a woman between 50 and 59 years old in good health and CMV-seronegative.

This chain links TRBV19 with TRBJ2-2; 11 nucleotides match TRBD2. From germline, CDR1 is LNHDA and CDR2 SQIVND (reference sequence). This CDR3 comprises 18 residues. V was pared by 2 bases and J by 0 bases, with 5 bases of the junction left unmatched. CDR3 coding DNA: TGTGCCAGTAGTATAAGGCTAGCGGGGGGTGCGAACACCGGGGAGCTGTTTTTT. This gives the protein CASSIRLAGGANTGELFF.

The gene calls are TRBV6-1 and TRBJ2-2, with a possible D match to TRBD2 (6 bases). The CDR3 is 15 amino acids. Germline CDR1 is MNHNS and CDR2 is SASEGT. Trimming left V 8 bases short and J 1 base short, with 14 bases between. The CDR3 DNA reads TGTGCCAGCGGGCGGGGAGAGTGGAACACCGGGGAGCTGTTTTTT. This translates into CASGRGEWNTGELFF.

The V and J genes are TRBV4-2 and TRBJ2-3; TRBD2 is a possible D gene (6 bases). The CDR3 spans 18 residues. Germline V lookup: CDR1 LGHNA, CDR2 YNFKEQ. V was cut by 4 bases and J by 1 base, with 21 bases left in between. The CDR3 DNA is TGTGCCAGCAGCCCCTCTGGCTTGGGCGGGAAAGGCACAGATACGCAGTATTTT. Translating gives CASSPSGLGGKGTDTQYF.

This chain uses TRBV7-8 with TRBJ1-5, with TRBD1 matching 10 bases. CDR1 is SGHVS and CDR2 is FQNEAQ in the germline V gene. CDR3 size: 16 residues. Trimming removed 5 bases from V and 1 base from J; junction bases left unmatched: 5. CDR3 DNA sequence: TGTGCCAGCAGCGCCGGGACAGGGGAAAGCAATCAGCCCCAGCATTTT. Amino acids: CASSAGTGESNQPQHF.

V usage is TRBV7-9 and J usage is TRBJ2-1, with D tentatively TRBD2 (5 bases). The CDR3 runs to 15 residues. The V gene lost 0 bases and the J gene lost 4 bases, with 10 bases spanning the gap. Germline CDR1 reads SEHNR; CDR2 reads FQNEAQ (reference sequence). Here the CDR3 reads CASSLAGSIYNEQFF. CDR3 bases: TGTGCCAGCAGCTTAGCAGGGAGTATTTACAATGAGCAGTTCTTC.

V and J are TRBV5-4 and TRBJ1-1; 12 bases are a match to TRBD1. The CDR3 has 19 amino acids. The J segment lost 4 bases and the V segment lost 4 bases, leaving 17 bases of the junction unmatched. Germline V lookup: CDR1 SGHNT, CDR2 YYREEE (reference sequence). CDR3 nucleotide sequence: TGTGCCAGCAGCCCCCGGGACAGGGGGCTCCCCGCGGGGATCACTGAAGCTTTCTTT. It encodes CASSPRDRGLPAGITEAFF.

The rearrangement uses TRBV7-3 and TRBJ2-1; 8 bases map to TRBD2. With 5 bases clipped from V and 3 bases from J, the junction kept 9 bases outside the gene matches. Per the germline V gene, CDR1 is SGHTA and CDR2 is FQGTGA. CDR3 length: 16 residues. The CDR3 spells CASSPPGLGGYNEQFF. CDR3 sequence (DNA): TGTGCCAGCAGCCCGCCGGGACTAGGGGGCTACAATGAGCAGTTCTTC.

The CDR3 coding sequence is TGTGCCAGCAGCAAAGATGGCAGGGTGAACACTGAAGCTTTCTTT. It is translated as CASSKDGRVNTEAFF. The chain couples TRBV21-1 to TRBJ1-1; no check of the table's D call, TRBD1, against the DNA was made. TRBV21-1 constitutes a pseudogene. This CDR3 is 15 amino acids long.

The V gene is TRBV2, the J gene TRBJ2-1; no clear D gene. The CDR3 is made up of 12 amino acids. Trimming shortened V by 8 bases and J by 4 bases, and 9 bases separated the two germline ends. Germline loops: CDR1 SNHLY, CDR2 FYNNEI. Here the CDR3 reads CASHPEYNEQFF. CDR3 sequence (DNA): TGTGCCAGCCACCCGGAGTACAATGAGCAGTTCTTC.

This clone has a handful of counts. The CDR3 bases are TGCAGCGTCAAAAAAGGGGCGGGACAGGGTTCCTACGAGCAGTACTTC. Its translation: CSVKKGAGQGSYEQYF. V is TRBV29-1 and J is TRBJ2-7, with 9 bases identical to TRBD1. Germline V gene sequence: CDR1 SQVTM, CDR2 ANQGSEA. Trimming removed 6 bases from V and 1 base from J; junction bases left unmatched: 13. The CDR3 runs to 16 residues.

This chain links TRBV19 with TRBJ1-1; D not certain. The CDR3 runs 12 residues. Germline lookup yields CDR1 LNHDA and CDR2 SQIVND (reference sequence). V was trimmed by 5 bases and J by 0 bases, leaving 4 bases between them. The CDR3: CASSHLNTEAFF. Written as DNA, the CDR3 is TGTGCCAGTAGTCACTTGAACACTGAAGCTTTCTTT.

This sequence joins TRBV2 and TRBJ2-3; 7 nucleotides agree with TRBD1. Germline V CDR1 and CDR2: SNHLY, FYNNEI. V trimming: 4 bases; J trimming: 2 bases; junction bases outside the gene matches: 6. The CDR3 extends over 15 amino acids. CDR3 DNA sequence: TGTGCCAGCAGTGCAGACGGGACAGACACAGATACGCAGTATTTT. Translating it yields CASSADGTDTDTQYF.

This clone was counted a few times. The J gene is TRBJ2-1, the V gene TRBV7-3, with 14 bases aligning to TRBD2. The length of the CDR3 is 18 residues. The V gene end was trimmed by 4 bases and the J gene end by 0 bases; junction bases not matched to a gene: 5. CDR1 is SGHTA and CDR2 is FQGTGA in the germline V gene. Written as DNA, the CDR3 is TGTGCCAGCAGCTCAAGAGGGACTAGCGGGAGCTCCTACAATGAGCAGTTCTTC. It codes for CASSSRGTSGSSYNEQFF.

This clone was observed a handful of times. The rearrangement joins TRBV6-1 to TRBJ2-6; TRBD2 might be the D (6 bases). V shed 2 bases and J shed 0 bases, with 17 bases lying between them. In germline, CDR1 is MNHNS, CDR2 SASEGT. The CDR3 totals 19 residues. The CDR3 DNA sequence: TGTGCCAGCAGTGAAAGGGACTCAGGAGGATACTCTGGGGCCAACGTCCTGACTTTC. This encodes CASSERDSGGYSGANVLTF.